Shown below are 20 T cell receptor beta chains from a single sample sequenced in a study of identical twins. MiXCR was run by TCRdb on the 5' RACE reads, yielding one entry per CDR3 protein. The sample includes more than 250,000 distinct CDR3 sequences, 6.5% to 9.5% of them seen just once. The same specimen was also included in a second study, on yellow fever vaccine responses in identical twins.

The source material was memory (CD45RO+) T cells sorted from blood. Receptors originate from a woman between 18 and 30 years old in good health.

V is TRBV18 and J is TRBJ2-1; either TRBD1 or TRBD2 may fit D (5 bases each). CDR1 and CDR2 (germline): KGHSH, LQKENI. The CDR3 spans 15 residues. Trimming took off 0 bases at V and 8 bases at J, with 14 bases between the two ends. CDR3 residues: CASSPPSKGSHEQFF. CDR3 nucleotide sequence: TGTGCCAGCTCACCACCGTCGAAGGGGAGCCATGAGCAGTTCTTC.

In this sample, this clonotype turned up a few times. This chain connects TRBV5-1 to TRBJ2-1; TRBD2 might be the D (7 bases). V dropped 0 bases and J dropped 7 bases, with 14 bases sitting between them. This CDR3 region has 15 residues. In germline, CDR1 is SGHRS, CDR2 YFSETQ. CDR3 in amino acids: CASSLAWGGQNEQFF. The DNA for the CDR3 is TGCGCCAGCAGCTTGGCCTGGGGGGGCCAGAATGAGCAGTTCTTC.

This clonotype has just a few counts. The DNA for the CDR3 is TGCGCCAGGGGGACAGGGACCTATGGCTACACCTTC. Residues: CARGTGTYGYTF. The gene calls are TRBV5-1 and TRBJ1-2; 9 nucleotides align to TRBD1. The CDR3 consists of 12 residues. CDR1 is SGHRS and CDR2 is YFSETQ in the germline V gene. The V gene end was trimmed by 8 bases and the J gene end by 4 bases; junction bases not matched to a gene: 3.

The table lists this clonotype with a few counts. This sequence joins TRBV13 and TRBJ2-5, with 7 bases that match TRBD1. The CDR3 contains 13 residues. Germline V CDR1 and CDR2: PRHDT, FYEKMQ (reference sequence). Losses at the gene ends were 7 bases for V and 2 bases for J; bases not matched to a gene: 4. CDR3 region: CASTRGPQETQYF. The CDR3 nucleotides are TGTGCCAGCACGAGGGGGCCACAAGAGACCCAGTACTTC.

The J gene is TRBJ2-1, the V gene TRBV24-1, with 13 bases fitting TRBD2. The CDR3 loop spans 20 amino acids. V shed 6 bases and J 8 bases; nucleotides not matched to a gene: 21. Germline CDR1 is KGHDR and CDR2 is SFDVKD. CDR3 nucleotide sequence: TGTGCCACCAGTTCAGCCCCACTAGCGGGAGGGCCGAGTGGGGGCTATGAGCAGTTCTTC. Translated, it gives CATSSAPLAGGPSGGYEQFF.

This sequence joins TRBV15 and TRBJ2-7, with 9 positions matching TRBD2. The CDR3 has 16 residues. The V gene's germline CDR1 is LNHNV and CDR2 YYDKDF (reference sequence). V lost 5 bases and J lost 9; bases outside the gene matches: 17. In nucleotides, the CDR3 is TGTGCCACCAGCCTATCCGCCGGACTAGCGAAGGTCGGGCAGTACTTC. The encoded protein is CATSLSAGLAKVGQYF.

This clonotype has a count of ten or more. V is TRBV5-1 and J is TRBJ1-1; perhaps TRBD1 as D (6 bases). There are 14 residues in the CDR3. Trimming cost V 6 bases and J 4 bases, with 16 bases left between them. Germline CDR1 SGHRS, CDR2 YFSETQ. CDR3: CASTRGGLGTEAFF. The CDR3 DNA sequence: TGCGCCAGCACCCGCGGGGGGCTGGGCACTGAAGCTTTCTTT.

This clonotype came up a few times. The chain combines TRBV28 with TRBJ2-3, with D tentatively TRBD2 (7 bases). CDR1 is MDHEN and CDR2 is SYDVKM in the germline V gene. This CDR3 region has 14 residues. Deletions cut 3 bases from V and 6 bases from J, with 13 bases between. This CDR3 is CASSLGGQGDTQYF. CDR3 DNA sequence: TGTGCCAGCAGTTTGGGGGGGCAAGGGGATACGCAGTATTTT.

The V call is TRBV28, the J call TRBJ2-1; 9 bases fit TRBD1. With V trimmed by 4 bases and J by 16 bases, 11 bases remained unmatched. The CDR3 is 13 residues long. CDR1 and CDR2 (germline): MDHEN, SYDVKM. Written as DNA, the CDR3 is TGTGCCAGCAGTTCGGGACAGGGACCATTCCAATTCTTC. This translates into CASSSGQGPFQFF.

This clonotype has at least ten counts. This sequence joins TRBV11-2 and TRBJ1-1; 10 nucleotides match TRBD1. The CDR3 is 14 residues long. CDR1 SGHAT and CDR2 FQNNGV come from the germline V gene. V lost 4 bases to trimming and J lost 5 bases; unmatched junction nucleotides: 4. CDR3 region: CASSSPGQGTEAFF. CDR3 bases: TGTGCCAGCAGCTCGCCGGGACAGGGGACTGAAGCTTTCTTT.

The rearrangement uses TRBV7-9 and TRBJ2-1; 8 bases match TRBD2. The V segment lost 6 bases and the J segment 4 bases; nucleotides outside the gene matches: 8. Germline CDR1 and CDR2: SEHNR and FQNEAQ (reference sequence). The CDR3 is 15 amino acids. CDR3 nucleotides: TGTGCCAGCAGTCCCCGGACTAGCATTTACAATGAGCAGTTCTTC. Its protein is CASSPRTSIYNEQFF.

This clonotype was observed many times. The chain joins TRBV11-2 to TRBJ2-1; TRBD2 matches 7 bases. Unmatched junction bases numbered 5, after V lost 0 bases and J lost 15 bases. The CDR3 consists of 12 residues. CDR1 and CDR2 from the germline V gene are SGHAT and FQNNGV. The CDR3 loop reads CASSLDRGSRFF. CDR3 nucleotides: TGTGCCAGCAGCTTAGATCGCGGGAGTCGGTTCTTC. The variable domain in full, with the rest retrieved from reference TRBV11-2 and TRBJ2-1, is EAGVAQSPRYKIIEKRQSVAFWCNPISGHATLYWYQQILGQGPKLLIQFQNNGVVDDSQLPKDRFSAERLKGVDSTLKIQPAKLEDSAVYLCASSLDRGSRFFGPGTRLTVL.

This clonotype has at least ten counts. CDR3 residues: CASSPKIVAVLNTEAFF. As DNA, the CDR3 is TGTGCCAGCTCACCCAAGATTGTAGCGGTCCTGAACACTGAAGCTTTCTTT. This chain uses TRBV18 with TRBJ1-1; D ambiguous. V lost 3 bases and J 0 bases, leaving 17 bases between the germline ends. This CDR3 region has 17 residues. Germline CDR1 is KGHSH and CDR2 is LQKENI.

This clonotype has more than one count but fewer than ten. The V call is TRBV20-1, the J call TRBJ2-1; 10 nucleotides match TRBD2. V lost 3 bases and J lost 7; bases outside the gene matches: 6. Germline lookup yields CDR1 DFQATT and CDR2 SNEGSKA (reference sequence). This CDR3 comprises 14 residues. This CDR3 is CSASGSGGVNEQFF. The CDR3 DNA reads TGCAGTGCTAGTGGGAGCGGGGGGGTGAATGAGCAGTTCTTC.

This clonotype was seen only a few times. This chain joins TRBV20-1 and TRBJ2-7; TRBD1 matches 9 bases. V gave up 1 base and J gave up 1 base; unmatched junction bases: 2. Germline loops: CDR1 DFQATT, CDR2 SNEGSKA (reference sequence). This CDR3 is built from 14 residues. The CDR3 region has the DNA TGCAGTGCTAGAGTAGACAGGGGGTCCTACGAGCAGTACTTC. The encoded protein is CSARVDRGSYEQYF.

This clonotype was picked up many times. V is TRBV12-3 or TRBV12-4 and J is TRBJ1-5, with D possibly matching TRBD1 (5 bases). V was shortened by 5 bases and J by 1 base, with 9 bases between the two germline ends. CDR3 length equals 14 residues. The CDR3 DNA reads TGTGCCAGCAGTCTCAGGGTAAGCAATCAGCCCCAGCATTTT. It yields the protein CASSLRVSNQPQHF.

There are many counts of this clonotype. The chain couples TRBV5-1 to TRBJ2-2; unclear D gene. CDR1 is SGHRS and CDR2 is YFSETQ in the germline V gene. The CDR3 loop spans 14 amino acids. Trimming stripped 5 bases from V and 0 bases from J, with 8 bases between. The CDR3 DNA is TGCGCCAGCAGGTCGACTGCGAACACCGGGGAGCTGTTTTTT. Its protein product is CASRSTANTGELFF.

The sample holds many counts of this clonotype. The genes are TRBV7-8 and TRBJ2-7; perhaps D is TRBD1 or TRBD2 (5 bases each). The length of the CDR3 is 13 residues. Germline V gene lookup returns CDR1 SGHVS and CDR2 FQNEAQ. V lost 5 bases and J 2 bases, leaving 10 bases between the germline ends. CDR3 sequence reads: CASSRDVTYEQYF. Written as DNA, the CDR3 is TGTGCCAGCAGCCGGGACGTAACCTACGAGCAGTACTTC.

The table lists this clonotype with many counts. V and J are TRBV25-1 and TRBJ1-4; unclear D gene. CDR1 is MGHDK, CDR2 SYGVNS, per germline. V shed 6 bases and J shed 8 bases, with 19 bases lying between them. The CDR3 consists of 15 residues. The CDR3 sequence is CASSPPTAVGEKLFF. CDR3 DNA sequence: TGTGCCAGCAGCCCACCAACTGCCGTAGGGGAAAAACTGTTTTTT.

The chain employs TRBV6-1 and TRBJ2-7, with 10 bases matching TRBD1. Trimming removed 10 bases from V and 7 bases from J; junction bases left unmatched: 13. This CDR3 has 14 amino acids. Germline CDR1 MNHNS, CDR2 SASEGT. As DNA, the CDR3 is TGTGCCACCCGTCCGGGACAGGGGCTTTGGGAGCAGTACTTC. It specifies CATRPGQGLWEQYF.